The clone carrying this TCR beta chain was observed a single time. Its antigen is not known. Sequencing was performed with immunoSEQ multiplex PCR; in TCRdb, only in-frame clones are kept and a portion is missing. The sample lists around 100,000 clones, 90% to 95% seen once, with under 1.5% in the top ten. This record comes from a study of graft-versus-host responses after intestinal transplantation. The material sequenced was unstimulated CD8+ T cells sorted from spleen or lymph node cells, taken before transplant. The clonotype originates from a human donor who was the organ donor for an intestinal transplant.

In nucleotides, the CDR3 is TGTGCCAGCAGTTTAGGTCCCCCCAATGAGCAGTTCTTC. The encoded protein is CASSLGPPNEQFF. This chain links TRBV27 with TRBJ2-1, with unresolved D. Trimming took off 2 bases at V and 6 bases at J, with 8 bases between the two ends. Germline-derived CDR1 and CDR2 are MNHEY and SMNVEV (reference sequence). The CDR3 has 13 residues.